This is a list of T cell receptor beta chains from one sample in a study of blood T cell repertoires in COVID-19. Profiling relied on immunoSEQ multiplex PCR, and the TCRdb table lists in-frame clones only, not all of them. The data contain under 150,000 clones, about three quarters of them singletons. Sequencing was carried out using PBMCs or T cells enriched from blood (not recorded which). All receptors come from a woman in her 50s who had recovered from COVID-19. CDR3s include the opening cysteine and the closing phenylalanine or tryptophan. Fields, in order: J gene, V gene, D gene, clone size, CDR3 DNA, CDR3 protein. A D gene is named only where the DNA matches it firmly. Rows may omit the clone size; those that give it use once, few, many or a size class.

j_gene: TRBJ1-5; v_gene: TRBV6-5; d_gene: NA; abundance: few; CDR3nt: TGTGCCAGCAGACAGGGTAGCAATCAGCCCCAGCATTTT; CDR3aa: CASRQGSNQPQHF
j_gene: TRBJ1-2; v_gene: TRBV7-9; d_gene: TRBD1; abundance: NA; CDR3nt: TGTGCCAGCAGCGTCCACCCACAGGGGAATGCGGGCGGCTACACCTTC; CDR3aa: CASSVHPQGNAGGYTF
j_gene: TRBJ2-7; v_gene: TRBV11-2; d_gene: NA; abundance: NA; CDR3nt: TGTGCCAGCAGCTTGTCCAGTGGCTGGGAGCAGTACTTC; CDR3aa: CASSLSSGWEQYF
j_gene: TRBJ1-5; v_gene: TRBV4-1; d_gene: NA; abundance: NA; CDR3nt: TGCGCCAGCAGCCAAGCCCGGTTTAACGATCAGCCCCAGCATTTT; CDR3aa: CASSQARFNDQPQHF
j_gene: TRBJ1-1; v_gene: TRBV27; d_gene: NA; abundance: NA; CDR3nt: TGTGCCAGCAGACGACAGTCTACCTCAACCCGTCCAATGAACACTGAAGCTTTCTTT; CDR3aa: CASRRQSTSTRPMNTEAFF
j_gene: TRBJ2-2; v_gene: TRBV7-8; d_gene: TRBD1; abundance: few; CDR3nt: TGTGCCAGCAGCTTAGAGCGACAGGGTCTGGCCGGGGAGCTGTTTTTT; CDR3aa: CASSLERQGLAGELFF
j_gene: TRBJ1-4; v_gene: TRBV28; d_gene: NA; abundance: NA; CDR3nt: TGTGCCAGCAGTTTGATAGCGGGGTCAACTAATGAAAAACTGTTTTTT; CDR3aa: CASSLIAGSTNEKLFF
j_gene: TRBJ2-5; v_gene: TRBV28; d_gene: TRBD1; abundance: NA; CDR3nt: TGTGCCAGCAGACGACAGGGGGCAGGTCGAGAGACCCAGTACTTC; CDR3aa: CASRRQGAGRETQYF
j_gene: TRBJ2-5; v_gene: TRBV6-5; d_gene: NA; abundance: once; CDR3nt: TGTGCCAGCAGTTACGTCAACCAAGAGACCCAGTACTTC; CDR3aa: CASSYVNQETQYF
j_gene: TRBJ2-7; v_gene: TRBV2; d_gene: TRBD2; abundance: NA; CDR3nt: TGTGCCAGCAGTGAAGCTTTTTGGGGACTAGCGGGAGCCTCCTACGAGCAGTACTTC; CDR3aa: CASSEAFWGLAGASYEQYF
j_gene: TRBJ2-7; v_gene: TRBV6-5; d_gene: NA; abundance: NA; CDR3nt: TGTGCCAGCTCCTTCAGCGCCGAGCAGTACTTC; CDR3aa: CASSFSAEQYF
j_gene: TRBJ1-1; v_gene: TRBV5-4; d_gene: NA; abundance: few; CDR3nt: TGTGCCAGCAGCCCGGGGGGCAGGGGCACTGAAGCTTTCTTT; CDR3aa: CASSPGGRGTEAFF
j_gene: TRBJ1-6; v_gene: TRBV27; d_gene: TRBD1; abundance: NA; CDR3nt: TGTGCCAGCAGATCAGGACAGGCGGAGAATTCACCCCTCCACTTT; CDR3aa: CASRSGQAENSPLHF
j_gene: TRBJ1-2; v_gene: TRBV3-1/TRBV3-2; d_gene: NA; abundance: NA; CDR3nt: TGTGCCAGCAGCCCCGAGCGAGGCACTCGCTACACCTTC; CDR3aa: CASSPERGTRYTF